Listed here are 8 T cell receptor beta chains from one sample, sequenced in a study of blood T cell repertoires in COVID-19. Clones were read by immunoSEQ multiplex PCR, and TCRdb kept only the in-frame ones, dropping some. Found here are 150,000 to 200,000 clones, around 90% of them singletons; the top ten hold 4.4%. The sample consisted of peripheral blood. These receptors were collected from a human donor in a cohort sampled during active COVID-19.

The rearrangement links TRBV7-2 to TRBJ1-2; tentatively, D is TRBD1 (5 bases). CDR3 length: 12 residues. The germline V gene encodes CDR1 SGHTA and CDR2 FQGNSA. Trimming stripped 5 bases from V and 8 bases from J, with 12 bases between. The CDR3 sequence: CASSLGTRGYTF. The CDR3, as DNA: TGTGCCAGCAGCCTAGGGACTCGGGGCTACACCTTC.

This clone was picked up one time. V and J are TRBV18 and TRBJ1-2; D remains ambiguous. The CDR3 loop spans 17 amino acids. The germline V gene has CDR1 KGHSH and CDR2 LQKENI. Trimming removed 6 bases from V and 2 bases from J, with 22 bases in between. The CDR3 DNA follows: TGTGCCAGCTCCCCTTCCGGAGGCGGCGAAATCAACTATGGCTACACCTTC. Translation gives CASSPSGGGEINYGYTF.

V usage is TRBV7-2 and J usage is TRBJ2-7; TRBD2 aligns across 15 bases. CDR1 and CDR2 from the germline V gene are SGHTA and FQGNSA. This CDR3 spans 15 amino acids. V was pared by 10 bases and J by 2 bases, with 6 bases of the junction left unmatched. CDR3 nucleotide sequence: TGTGCCACCCGGACTAGCGGGGGGGCCCCCTACGAGCAGTACTTC. This codes for CATRTSGGAPYEQYF. The entire variable domain, with the rest obtained from reference TRBV7-2 and TRBJ2-7, is as follows: GAGVSQSPSNKVTEKGKDVELRCDPISGHTALYWYRQSLGQGLEFLIYFQGNSAPDKSGLPSDRFSAERTGGSVSTLTIQRTQQEDSAVYLCATRTSGGAPYEQYFGPGTRLTVT.

This clone was seen just once. This chain joins TRBV30 and TRBJ2-7; D gene uncertain. The V and J ends lost 2 bases and 7 bases respectively, with 15 bases between them. The CDR3 sequence is 13 residues long. Germline V gene lookup returns CDR1 GTSNPN and CDR2 SVGIG (reference sequence). CDR3 nucleotide sequence: TGTGCCTGGAGTTCCACCCTCTCCGGGGAGCAGTACTTC. It encodes CAWSSTLSGEQYF.

V is TRBV6-6 and J is TRBJ1-1; D is ambiguous. The CDR3 has 12 residues. Germline V gives CDR1 MNHNY, CDR2 SVGAGI (reference sequence). Trimming took 6 bases from V and 3 from J, leaving 8 bases between them. CDR3 DNA sequence: TGTGCCAGCAGCTTCCGGGACACTGAAGCTTTCTTT. As protein: CASSFRDTEAFF.

The CDR3 spells CATSGNSGNTIYF. Here the CDR3 DNA reads TGTGCCACCTCAGGGAACTCTGGAAACACCATATATTTT. The chain has TRBV19 and TRBJ1-3; D might be TRBD1 (5 bases). This CDR3 comprises 13 residues. CDR1 is LNHDA and CDR2 is SQIVND in the germline V gene (reference sequence). The V end was cut by 10 bases, the J end by 0 bases, with 10 bases between.

The V call is TRBV10-1, the J call TRBJ1-5, with a weak D call TRBD1 (5 bases). The germline CDR1 and CDR2 sequences are WNHNN and SYGVQD (reference sequence). This CDR3 region has 17 residues. V was shortened by 6 bases and J by 3 bases, with 21 bases between the two germline ends. This CDR3 is CASRGSWRRGDNQPQHF. The CDR3, as DNA: TGCGCCAGCAGGGGTTCTTGGAGGAGGGGTGACAATCAGCCCCAGCATTTT.

The CDR3 protein is CASGFSENQNTEAFF. The DNA for the CDR3 is TGTGCTAGTGGTTTTAGCGAAAACCAGAACACTGAAGCTTTCTTT. The V gene is TRBV12-5, the J gene TRBJ1-1; no clear D gene. The CDR3 consists of 15 residues. Deletions cut 3 bases from V and 1 base from J, with 12 bases between. Germline V gene sequence: CDR1 LGHNT, CDR2 FRNRAP. Complete variable domain (other parts from reference TRBV12-5 and TRBJ1-1): DARVTQTPRHKVTEMGQEVTMRCQPILGHNTVFWYRQTMMQGLELLAYFRNRAPLDDSGMPKDRFSAEMPDATLATLKIQPSEPRDSAVYFCASGFSENQNTEAFFGQGTRLTVV.